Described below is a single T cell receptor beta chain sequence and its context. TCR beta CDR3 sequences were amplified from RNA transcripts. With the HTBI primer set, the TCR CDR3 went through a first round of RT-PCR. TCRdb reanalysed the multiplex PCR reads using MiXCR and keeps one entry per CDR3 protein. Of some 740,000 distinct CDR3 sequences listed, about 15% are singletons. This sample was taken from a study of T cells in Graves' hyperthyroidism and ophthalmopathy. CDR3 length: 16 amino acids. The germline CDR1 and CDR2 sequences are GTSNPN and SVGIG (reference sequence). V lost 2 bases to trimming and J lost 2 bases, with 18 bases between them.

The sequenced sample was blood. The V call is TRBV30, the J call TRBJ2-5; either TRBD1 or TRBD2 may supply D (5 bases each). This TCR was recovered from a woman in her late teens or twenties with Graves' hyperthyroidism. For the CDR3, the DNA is TGTGCCTGGAGTTATCAGGGAAGAGCGGAACAAGAGACCCAGTACTTC. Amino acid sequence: CAWSYQGRAEQETQYF.